The TCR beta chain under discussion was sequenced for a study of T cell responses to AZD1222 COVID-19 vaccine. V was pared by 3 bases and J by 9 bases, with 13 bases between. CDR1 and CDR2 (germline): MRHNA, SNTAGT. The CDR3 loop spans 13 amino acids. Assay used: immunoSEQ multiplex PCR; TCRdb lists only in-frame clones, some missing. The repertoire holds about 150,000 clones, with approximately 90% as singletons. The chain links TRBV6-4 to TRBJ2-3, with D tentatively TRBD2 (7 bases). The material sequenced was peripheral blood, taken on day 0 of AZD1222 vaccination. This TCR derives from an adult in good health. The CDR3 coding sequence is TGTGCCAGCAGTGAGACGGGGGGCAGAACGCAGTATTTT. Protein sequence: CASSETGGRTQYF.